Presented here are 23 T cell receptor beta chains from one specimen sequenced in a study of shared clonotypes between healthy human individuals. Produced via immunoSEQ multiplex PCR; TCRdb's table is partial and in-frame only. The sample lists approximately 1,500,000 clones; approximately 96% were seen once. The sample comprised naive CD4+ T cells sorted from blood. Subset here: CD45RA+ positively selected. The receptors originated from a man aged 30 to 45 in good health.

V is TRBV7-9 and J is TRBJ2-1, with D perhaps TRBD1 (6 bases). Trimming left V 8 bases short and J 4 bases short, with 15 bases between. Germline loops: CDR1 SEHNR, CDR2 FQNEAQ (reference sequence). This CDR3 contains 14 residues. The CDR3 region has the DNA TGTGCCAGCGAAGGGACAAGTCGGTACAATGAGCAGTTCTTC. Protein: CASEGTSRYNEQFF.

The gene calls are TRBV15 and TRBJ1-3; D is perhaps TRBD1 (6 bases). The germline V gene has CDR1 LNHNV and CDR2 YYDKDF (reference sequence). V lost 3 bases and J lost 2, with 8 bases in between. This CDR3 contains 14 residues. The CDR3 DNA follows: TGTGCCACCAGCAGGGCAGGGGCTGGAAACACCATATATTTT. Translated, it gives CATSRAGAGNTIYF.

V is TRBV15 and J is TRBJ1-5; TRBD1 aligns across 9 bases. Germline assignment: CDR1 LNHNV and CDR2 YYDKDF (reference sequence). This CDR3 is 16 amino acids long. Trimming cost V 3 bases and J 7 bases; bases outside gene matches: 10. This CDR3 is CATSRGPRTGDQPQHF. Written as DNA, the CDR3 is TGTGCCACCAGCAGGGGCCCCAGGACAGGGGACCAGCCCCAGCATTTT.

For the CDR3, the DNA is TGTGCCAGCTCTCACCAGTTCGCCGGGGAGCTGTTTTTT. As protein: CASSHQFAGELFF. V and J are TRBV25-1 and TRBJ2-2; no clear D. Looked up from germline, CDR1 is MGHDK and CDR2 is SYGVNS. V was clipped by 8 bases and J by 6 bases, with 13 bases between them. CDR3 length: 13 amino acids.

The rearrangement joins TRBV7-8 to TRBJ2-1; D possibly corresponds to TRBD2 (5 bases). Trimming stripped 2 bases from V and 9 bases from J, with 11 bases between. CDR3 size: 13 residues. Germline CDR1 is SGHVS and CDR2 is FQNEAQ. CDR3 DNA sequence: TGTGCCAGCAGCTTAAGGGAGTTTACTGAGCAGTTCTTC. It is translated as CASSLREFTEQFF.

The rearrangement uses TRBV10-3 and TRBJ2-3, with D possibly TRBD1 on 5 matching bases. The V gene's germline CDR1 is ENHRY and CDR2 SYGVKD. The V end lost 2 bases, the J end lost 5 bases, and 14 bases lay between the germline ends. The CDR3 runs 15 residues. The CDR3 spells CAISEIRTGKDTQYF. Here the CDR3 DNA reads TGTGCCATCAGTGAGATCAGAACAGGCAAAGATACGCAGTATTTT.

As for this clone: At one of its ends the junction is not consistent with the germline gene, which may arise from a read error. The chain employs TRBV7-9 and TRBJ2-7, with 9 bases aligning to TRBD1. CDR3 length: 14 residues. Germline V gene lookup returns CDR1 SEHNR and CDR2 FQNEAQ (reference sequence). CDR3 nucleotides: TGTGCCAGCGGCTTTCCGGGACAGGGTGGGGAGCAGTACTTC. Translation gives CASGFPGQGGEQYF.

CDR3 amino acids: CASRYAADRSYGYTF. DNA of the CDR3: TGTGCCAGCAGATACGCAGCGGACAGGAGCTATGGCTACACCTTC. The chain uses TRBV6-5 and TRBJ1-2, with 7 bases aligning to TRBD1. Germline V gene lookup returns CDR1 MNHEY and CDR2 SVGAGI. J gave up 4 bases and V 6 bases, and 11 bases lay outside the gene matches. The CDR3 runs 15 residues.

About this clone: The sample holds other DNA sequences that translate to the same CDR3. This chain joins TRBV18 and TRBJ2-5, with unresolved D. Germline CDR1 is KGHSH and CDR2 is LQKENI. There are 14 residues in the CDR3. Trimming took 0 bases from V and 2 from J, leaving 7 bases between them. CDR3 protein: CASSPPSRQETQYF. The CDR3 DNA sequence: TGTGCCAGCTCACCACCCAGTAGGCAAGAGACCCAGTACTTC.

V gene TRBV4-3 combines with J gene TRBJ2-5; TRBD2 matches 10 bases. Per the germline V gene, CDR1 is LGHNA and CDR2 is YSLEER. This CDR3 is 15 amino acids long. Losses at the gene ends were 3 bases for V and 2 bases for J; bases not matched to a gene: 3. CDR3 sequence (DNA): TGCGCCAGCAGCCAGACACTAGCGGGGCAAGAGACCCAGTACTTC. As protein: CASSQTLAGQETQYF.

The rearrangement uses TRBV28 and TRBJ1-4, with 9 nucleotides matching TRBD1. Trimming took 4 bases from V and 7 from J; bases not matched to a gene: 4. CDR3 size: 14 residues. Germline CDR1 MDHEN, CDR2 SYDVKM. The DNA of the CDR3 is TGTGCCAGCAGTTCGGGACAGGGAAGTGAAAAACTGTTTTTT. Its protein product is CASSSGQGSEKLFF.

The rearrangement joins TRBV14 to TRBJ2-7, with TRBD1 matching 8 bases. V was pared by 3 bases and J by 2 bases, with 9 bases of the junction left unmatched. The length of the CDR3 is 16 residues. Germline V lookup: CDR1 SGHDN, CDR2 FVKESK. DNA of the CDR3: TGTGCCAGCAGCCAGCTCACAGGGGGGATAGCCTACGAGCAGTACTTC. The encoded protein is CASSQLTGGIAYEQYF.

This clone was found once. The chain combines TRBV5-1 with TRBJ2-5; D remains unclear. V lost 0 bases to trimming and J lost 4 bases, with 10 bases between them. The length of the CDR3 is 14 residues. From germline, CDR1 is SGHRS and CDR2 YFSETQ. The CDR3 sequence: CASSLAVVTETQYF. The CDR3 bases are TGCGCCAGCAGCTTGGCAGTGGTTACAGAGACCCAGTACTTC.

The chain employs TRBV28 and TRBJ1-1, with D possibly being TRBD1 (5 bases). The CDR3 spans 14 residues. CDR1 is MDHEN, CDR2 SYDVKM, per germline. V dropped 6 bases and J dropped 4 bases, with 15 bases sitting between them. The CDR3 nucleotides are TGTGCCAGCAGGCCCACTGGGAGGGGCACTGAAGCTTTCTTT. As protein: CASRPTGRGTEAFF.

This chain links TRBV9 with TRBJ2-1; 8 nucleotides agree with TRBD2. Germline values: CDR1 SGDLS, CDR2 YYNGEE. The CDR3 is 17 residues long. V lost 1 base to trimming and J lost 5 bases; unmatched junction nucleotides: 11. CDR3 sequence reads: CASSVRGSSGIDNEQFF. CDR3 DNA sequence: TGTGCCAGCAGCGTAAGAGGTAGTAGCGGGATTGACAATGAGCAGTTCTTC.

V usage is TRBV18 and J usage is TRBJ2-3; 7 nucleotides agree with TRBD2. The V and J ends lost 1 base and 1 base, in that order; junction bases with no gene match: 8. This CDR3 has 17 amino acids. Germline CDR1 KGHSH, CDR2 LQKENI. As DNA, the CDR3 is TGTGCCAGCTCACCACGGCTCAGGGAGGGGCGCACAGATACGCAGTATTTT. This sequence encodes CASSPRLREGRTDTQYF.

This rearrangement joins TRBV7-8 to TRBJ2-7; 9 positions agree with TRBD2. Trimming at V came to 3 bases and at J to 0 bases, leaving 6 bases not matched to a gene. CDR1 is SGHVS and CDR2 is FQNEAQ in the germline V gene. The length of the CDR3 is 16 residues. CDR3 protein: CASSLGVSGSSYEQYF. DNA of the CDR3: TGTGCCAGCAGCTTGGGTGTTAGCGGGAGCTCCTACGAGCAGTACTTC.

Of note for this clone: Its ends do not fully match the called genes, so a read error is possible. J is TRBJ2-5 and V is TRBV18, with 7 bases matching TRBD2. The length of the CDR3 is 17 residues. Germline CDR1 reads KGHSH; CDR2 reads LQKENI. The CDR3 here is CASSSQFAGVDQETQYF. The CDR3 region has the DNA TGTGCCAGCTCATCACAGTTTGCGGGAGTAGACCAAGAGACCCAATACTTC.

For this clone: Other DNA sequences in the sample encode the same CDR3. This chain connects TRBV6-6 to TRBJ2-5, with TRBD2 matching over 11 bases. Germline trimming cut 2 bases from V and 4 bases from J; bases unmatched to any gene: 3. The CDR3 has 15 amino acids. CDR1 and CDR2 from the germline V gene are MNHNY and SVGAGI (reference sequence). CDR3 bases: TGTGCCAGCAGTTACCCCGGACTAGCGGGAGAGACCCAGTACTTC. It codes for CASSYPGLAGETQYF.

The chain combines TRBV5-6 with TRBJ2-1; TRBD2 agrees at 9 bases. The V gene end was trimmed by 2 bases and the J gene end by 7 bases; junction bases not matched to a gene: 1. From germline, CDR1 is SGHDT and CDR2 YYEEEE. The CDR3 covers 13 residues. CDR3 residues: CASSFLAGNEQFF. Here the CDR3 DNA reads TGTGCCAGCAGCTTTCTAGCGGGAAATGAGCAGTTCTTC. Full variable domain (missing parts from reference TRBV5-6 and TRBJ2-1): DAGVTQSPTHLIKTRGQQVTLRCSPKSGHDTVSWYQQALGQGPQFIFQYYEEEERQRGNFPDRFSGHQFPNYSSELNVNALLLGDSALYLCASSFLAGNEQFFGPGTRLTVL.

The chain carries TRBV9 and TRBJ2-3, with D unresolved. With 1 base removed from V and 1 base from J, the gap between germline ends came to 10 bases. The CDR3 sequence is 15 residues long. Per the germline V gene, CDR1 is SGDLS and CDR2 is YYNGEE. The DNA for the CDR3 is TGTGCCAGCAGCGTAAATAGGGCGCGCACAGATACGCAGTATTTT. The encoded protein is CASSVNRARTDTQYF.

This clone was counted once. Here the CDR3 reads CASSLSYTQYF. Written as DNA, the CDR3 is TGTGCCAGCAGTTTATCATATACGCAGTATTTT. The V call is TRBV28, the J call TRBJ2-3; no reliable D call. V was cut by 1 base and J by 7 bases, with 3 bases left in between. Germline CDR1 is MDHEN and CDR2 is SYDVKM. CDR3 length equals 11 residues.

The chain employs TRBV15 and TRBJ2-1; D gene unclear. The CDR3 length is 13 residues. Trimming left V 4 bases short and J 6 bases short, with 10 bases between. The germline V gene has CDR1 LNHNV and CDR2 YYDKDF (reference sequence). DNA of the CDR3: TGTGCCACCAGCACACAAAGTGGCAATGAGCAGTTCTTC. Translated: CATSTQSGNEQFF.